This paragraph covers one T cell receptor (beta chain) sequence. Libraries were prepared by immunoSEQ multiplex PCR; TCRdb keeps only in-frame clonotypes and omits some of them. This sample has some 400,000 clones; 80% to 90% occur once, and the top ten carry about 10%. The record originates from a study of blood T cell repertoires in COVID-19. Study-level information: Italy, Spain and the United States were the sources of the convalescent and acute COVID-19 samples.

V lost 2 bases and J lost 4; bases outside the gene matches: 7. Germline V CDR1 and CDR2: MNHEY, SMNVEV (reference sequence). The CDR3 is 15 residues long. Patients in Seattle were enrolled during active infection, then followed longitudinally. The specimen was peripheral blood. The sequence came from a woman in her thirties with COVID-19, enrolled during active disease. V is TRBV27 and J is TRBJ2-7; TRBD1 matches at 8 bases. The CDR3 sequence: CASSLRQGRRYEQYF. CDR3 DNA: TGTGCCAGCAGTTTAAGACAGGGGCGAAGGTACGAGCAGTACTTC.